Listed below are T cell receptor beta chains from one sample, sequenced in a study of shared clonotypes between healthy human individuals. The protocol was immunoSEQ multiplex PCR, while the TCRdb copy is restricted to in-frame clones and leaves out a portion. The repertoire has hundreds of thousands of clones, about 91% of them found once; the top ten carry roughly 22%. Sequenced material: naive CD8+ T cells sorted from blood. The source is a man aged 25-40 years in good health. The CDR3 runs from the conserved cysteine through the conserved F or W. The order of the fields is V gene, clone size, J gene, CDR3 protein. Clone size appears in some rows only: once, few, many, or a class for an expanded clone.

>TRBV14|-|TRBJ2-1
CASSQVWREWNEQFF
>TRBV7-6|-|TRBJ2-6
CASSSGQGPNVLTF
>TRBV27|-|TRBJ2-7
CASSPGALPYEQYF
>TRBV21-1|-|TRBJ2-7
CASSKAGGQTVSYEQYF
>TRBV11-2|-|TRBJ1-3
CASSLDTPLSGNTIYF
>TRBV9|-|TRBJ2-3
CASSTYRDPRTDTQYF
>TRBV5-1|-|TRBJ2-5
CASRPGQVQETQYF
>TRBV7-9|-|TRBJ1-5
CASSLDQGNQPQHF
>TRBV10-1|once|TRBJ2-7
CASSRTSGSNEQYF
>TRBV6-1|-|TRBJ1-4
CASSEERGRPEKLFF
>TRBV12-2|once|TRBJ2-1
CASRLAQGPCEQFF
>TRBV21-1|-|TRBJ1-2
CASSKNYRDSGLYGYTF
>TRBV7-9|few|TRBJ2-5
CASSIPLAGEKETQYF
>TRBV11-3|-|TRBJ1-1
CASSAHSGPNTEAFF
>TRBV7-2|-|TRBJ1-5
CASSLVANQPQHF
>TRBV25-1|-|TRBJ2-5
CASSDLWETQYF
>TRBV27|once|TRBJ2-3
CASSLDGPGGTDTQYF
>TRBV5-1|-|TRBJ2-1
CASSSTGTSYNEQFF
>TRBV27|-|TRBJ2-7
CASSLTSGRSYEQYF
>TRBV5-1|-|TRBJ2-5
CASSLGLAGGEETQYF
>TRBV10-3|-|TRBJ1-4
CAISEAWGLANEKLFF
>TRBV11-2|few|TRBJ2-7
CASSLVSGTGGWGSYEQYF
>TRBV18|-|TRBJ1-2
CASSPEGEGYTF
>TRBV29-1|-|TRBJ2-5
CSIAGGTQETQYF
>TRBV9|-|TRBJ1-5
CASSVAGSNQPQHF
>TRBV6-5|once|TRBJ2-7
CASSYGGVDEQYF
>TRBV7-9|few|TRBJ2-7
CASRDSNAYEQYF
>TRBV28|-|TRBJ1-4
CASSLDPANEKLFF
>TRBV29-1|-|TRBJ1-2
CSVDQHGGNYGYTF
>TRBV18|-|TRBJ2-7
CASSPLDSSYEQYF
>TRBV14|-|TRBJ1-6
CASSPSPDSRGSPLHF
>TRBV6-5|-|TRBJ1-2
CASSSPGTGSGYTF
>TRBV9|once|TRBJ1-4
CASSETGKNEKLFF
>TRBV11-2|-|TRBJ1-4
CASNHRGQDEKLFF
>TRBV12-5|-|TRBJ2-7
CASRLSRVPTYEQYF
>TRBV28|-|TRBJ2-7
CASSYPRGGPPENEQYF
>TRBV7-9|-|TRBJ2-7
CASSLAEGEGHYEQYF
>TRBV12-1|-|TRBJ2-3
CASSPLGLGTGGCTQYF
>TRBV6-6|-|TRBJ1-5
CASSYSLQAGNQPQHF
>TRBV27|-|TRBJ1-5
CASRPPGVGNQPQHF
>TRBV11-2|-|TRBJ1-2
CASSLGLRDGYTF
>TRBV27|-|TRBJ2-5
CASSLVAGVETQYF
>TRBV14|-|TRBJ2-7
CASSQDGVRDVSYEQYF
>TRBV27|-|TRBJ2-5
CASRGGIVGETQYF
>TRBV28|-|TRBJ1-5
CASTHRGRGIQPQHF
>TRBV13|-|TRBJ2-2
CASRSRGERPNTGELFF
>TRBV28|-|TRBJ2-1
CASSFDLAAGGRDNEQFF
>TRBV27|-|TRBJ1-5
CASSPLEESNQPQHF
>TRBV7-9|-|TRBJ2-7
CASSLWVDRMSSYEQYF
>TRBV7-9|-|TRBJ2-3
CASSARTTDTQYF
>TRBV7-2|-|TRBJ2-3
CASSLVAGQSLYF
>TRBV6-6|-|TRBJ2-1
CASSSRPGQRNNEQFF